The 2 T cell receptor beta chains in this list originate from one sample, sequenced in a study of blood T cell repertoires in COVID-19. The assay was immunoSEQ multiplex PCR, and TCRdb's table has in-frame clones only and misses some. The sample yields roughly 190,000 clones, about 83% seen once. The sequencing input was peripheral blood. The receptors were sampled from a man aged 50 to 60 with active or convalescent COVID-19.

The table lists this clone with a count of one. In DNA form, the CDR3 reads TGCGCCAGCAGCCAAGAAGGGACTAGGAACACCGGGGAGCTGTTTTTT. It specifies CASSQEGTRNTGELFF. The chain recombines TRBV4-1 with TRBJ2-2; 8 bases agree with TRBD2. The CDR3 has 16 amino acids. Germline CDR1 is MGHRA and CDR2 is YSYEKL. Trimming at V came to 0 bases and at J to 1 base, leaving 1 base not matched to a gene.

The chain employs TRBV5-4 and TRBJ2-1; possibly TRBD2 for D (7 bases). V was pared by 9 bases and J by 8 bases, with 24 bases between. CDR1 and CDR2 (germline): SGHNT, YYREEE (reference sequence). The CDR3 has 15 amino acids. DNA for the CDR3: TGTGCCACCCCAGGACAGCGGGGCGGGCCGGATGAGCAGTTCTTC. Translation: CATPGQRGGPDEQFF.